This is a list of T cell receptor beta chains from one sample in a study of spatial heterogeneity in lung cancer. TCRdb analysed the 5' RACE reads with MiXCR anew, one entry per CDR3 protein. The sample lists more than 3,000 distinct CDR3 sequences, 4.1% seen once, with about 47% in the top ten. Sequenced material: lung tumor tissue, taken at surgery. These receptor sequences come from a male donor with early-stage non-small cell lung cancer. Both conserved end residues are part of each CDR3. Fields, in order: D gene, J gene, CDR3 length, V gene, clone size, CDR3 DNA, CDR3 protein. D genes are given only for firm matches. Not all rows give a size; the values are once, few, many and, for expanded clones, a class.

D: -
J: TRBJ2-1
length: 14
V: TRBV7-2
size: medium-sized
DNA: TGTGCCAGCAGCCAAGGGACTGGACGACCTGAGCAGTTCTTC
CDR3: CASSQGTGRPEQFF

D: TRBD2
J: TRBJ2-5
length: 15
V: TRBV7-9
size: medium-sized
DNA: TGTGCCAGCAGCTCCCAAGGACTAGCGGGAGAGACCCAGTACTTC
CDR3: CASSSQGLAGETQYF

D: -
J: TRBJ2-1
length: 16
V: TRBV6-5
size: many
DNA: TGTGCCAGCAGTTACAGCCCCGGGACCCAACACAATGAGCAGTTCTTC
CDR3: CASSYSPGTQHNEQFF

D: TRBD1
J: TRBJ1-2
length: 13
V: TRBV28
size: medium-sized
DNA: TGTGCCAGCAGCCGACAGGGTTTCTATGGCTACACCTTC
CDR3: CASSRQGFYGYTF

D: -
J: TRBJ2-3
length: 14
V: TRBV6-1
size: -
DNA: TGTGTCAGCAGTGTGGGACAAGGCACAGATACGCAGTATTTT
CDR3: CVSSVGQGTDTQYF

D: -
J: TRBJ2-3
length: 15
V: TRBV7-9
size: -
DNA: TGTGCCAGCAGCACAACCGGGACTAGCACAGATACGCAGTATTTT
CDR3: CASSTTGTSTDTQYF

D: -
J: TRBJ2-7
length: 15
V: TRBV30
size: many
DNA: TGTGCCTGGAGGGGCAACGGGGCAAGCTCCTACGAGCAGTACTTC
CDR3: CAWRGNGASSYEQYF

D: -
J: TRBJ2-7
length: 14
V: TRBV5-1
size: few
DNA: TGCGCCAGCAGCTCACAGGGATTCTCCTACGAGCAGTACTTC
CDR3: CASSSQGFSYEQYF

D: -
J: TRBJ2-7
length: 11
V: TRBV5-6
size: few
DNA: TGTGCCAGCAGCTTGGGCTACGAGCAGTACTTC
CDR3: CASSLGYEQYF

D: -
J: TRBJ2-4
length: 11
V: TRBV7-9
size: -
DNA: TGTGCCAGCAGCAACATGGACATTCAGTACTTC
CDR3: CASSNMDIQYF

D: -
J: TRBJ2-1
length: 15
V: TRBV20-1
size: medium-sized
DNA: TGCAGTGCAGTACGGGACCCCCCAATCGGGAATGAGCAGTTCTTC
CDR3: CSAVRDPPIGNEQFF

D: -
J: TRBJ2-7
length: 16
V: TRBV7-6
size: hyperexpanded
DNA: TGTGCCAGCAGCTTAGGGGGGCCCGTGACAGTAAATGAGCAGTACTTC
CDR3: CASSLGGPVTVNEQYF

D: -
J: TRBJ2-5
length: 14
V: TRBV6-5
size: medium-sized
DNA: TGTGCCAGCAGCCTCATACCCGCGGGGGAGACCCAGTACTTC
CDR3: CASSLIPAGETQYF

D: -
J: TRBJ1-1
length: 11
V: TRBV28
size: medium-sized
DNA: TGTGCCAGCAGTTTCATAAGTGAAGCTTTCTTT
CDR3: CASSFISEAFF

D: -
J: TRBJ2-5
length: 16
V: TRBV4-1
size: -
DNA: TGCGCCAGCAGCCCCCCGGACAGAAATGTCCAAGAGACCCAGTACTTC
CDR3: CASSPPDRNVQETQYF

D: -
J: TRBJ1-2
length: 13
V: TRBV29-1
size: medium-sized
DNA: TGCAGCGTTGAAGATCAAGGGTACTATGGCTACACCTTC
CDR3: CSVEDQGYYGYTF

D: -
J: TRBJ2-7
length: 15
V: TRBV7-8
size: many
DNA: TGTGCCAGCAGCTTAGAAGACAGGACCTCCTACGAGCAGTACTTC
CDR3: CASSLEDRTSYEQYF

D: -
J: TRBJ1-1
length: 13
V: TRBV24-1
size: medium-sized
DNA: TGTGCCACCAGTGAGTCAGGGAACACTGAAGCTTTCTTT
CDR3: CATSESGNTEAFF

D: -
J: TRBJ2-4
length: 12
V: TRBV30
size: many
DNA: TGTGCCTGGAGTGGAGCGGGAAACATTCAGTACTTC
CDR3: CAWSGAGNIQYF

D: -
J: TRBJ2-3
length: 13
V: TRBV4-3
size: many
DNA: TGCGCCAGCAGCCCCCGACAGGCAGATACGCAGTATTTT
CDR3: CASSPRQADTQYF

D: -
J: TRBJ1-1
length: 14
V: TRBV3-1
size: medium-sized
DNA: TGTGCCAGCAGCCTCTTCGGGGGAAACACTGAAGCTTTCTTT
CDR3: CASSLFGGNTEAFF

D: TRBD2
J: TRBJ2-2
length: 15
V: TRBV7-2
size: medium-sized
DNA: TGTGCCAGCAGCTTAGTAATAGCGGGGACCGGGGAGCTGTTTTTT
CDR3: CASSLVIAGTGELFF

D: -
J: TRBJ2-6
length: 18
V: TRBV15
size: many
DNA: TGTGCCACCAGAGAAACACAACTAGGGGTCTCCGGGGCCAACGTCCTGACTTTC
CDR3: CATRETQLGVSGANVLTF

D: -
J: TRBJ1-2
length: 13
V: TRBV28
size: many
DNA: TGTGCCACCTCGCCGGCAGGCGTTTATGGCTACACCTTC
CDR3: CATSPAGVYGYTF

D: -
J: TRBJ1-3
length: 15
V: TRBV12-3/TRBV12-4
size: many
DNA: TGTGCCAGCGGGCGTGGGGAGTCTACTGGAAACACCATATATTTT
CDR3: CASGRGESTGNTIYF

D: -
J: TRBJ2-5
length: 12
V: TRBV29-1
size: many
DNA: TGCAGCGCCTTGGGGTACCAAGAGACCCAGTACTTC
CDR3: CSALGYQETQYF

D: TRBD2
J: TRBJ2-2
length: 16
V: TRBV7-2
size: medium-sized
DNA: TGTGCCAGCAGCCCTGGACTAGCGTTGAGAACCGGGGAGCTGTTTTTT
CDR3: CASSPGLALRTGELFF

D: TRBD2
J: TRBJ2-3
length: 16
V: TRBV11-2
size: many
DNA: TGTGCCAGCAGCTTAGAAAGGACTAGCGGTACAGATACGCAGTATTTT
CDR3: CASSLERTSGTDTQYF

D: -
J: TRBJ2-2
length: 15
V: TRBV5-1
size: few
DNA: TGCGCCAGCAGCTTGAATCTGGGAAACACCGGGGAGCTGTTTTTT
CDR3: CASSLNLGNTGELFF

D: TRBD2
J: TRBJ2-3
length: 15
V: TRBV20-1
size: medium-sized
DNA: TGCAGTGTTGATCTACTAGCGGGAAGCACAGATACGCAGTATTTT
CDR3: CSVDLLAGSTDTQYF

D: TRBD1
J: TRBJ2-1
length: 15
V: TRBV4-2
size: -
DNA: TGTGCCAGCAGCCAAGTATACGACAGGGTCAATGAGCAGTTCTTC
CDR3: CASSQVYDRVNEQFF

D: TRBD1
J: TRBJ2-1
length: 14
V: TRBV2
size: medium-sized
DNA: TGTGCCAGCAGCAGGGGACAGGATGTAGATGAGCAGTTCTTC
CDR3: CASSRGQDVDEQFF

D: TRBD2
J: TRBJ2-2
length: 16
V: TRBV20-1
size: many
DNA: TGCAGTGCTAGAGTGATAGCGGGACCTAACACCGGGGAGCTGTTTTTT
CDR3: CSARVIAGPNTGELFF

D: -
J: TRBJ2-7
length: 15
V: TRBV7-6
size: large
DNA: TGTGCCAGCAGCCCAGCGTGGACGGGGGAGGACGAGCAGTACTTC
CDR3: CASSPAWTGEDEQYF

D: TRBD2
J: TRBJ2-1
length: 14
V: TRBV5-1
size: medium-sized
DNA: TGCGCCAGCAGCCGACTAGCTGGACACAATGAGCAGTTCTTC
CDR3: CASSRLAGHNEQFF

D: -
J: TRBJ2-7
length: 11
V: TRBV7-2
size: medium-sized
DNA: TGTGCCAGCAGCTTACGGTACGAGCAGTACTTC
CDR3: CASSLRYEQYF

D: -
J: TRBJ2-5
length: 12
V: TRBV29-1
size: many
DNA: TGCAGCGGACGGGGAGGTCAAGAGACCCAGTACTTC
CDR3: CSGRGGQETQYF